The clone carrying this TCR beta chain occurred many times. Its cognate antigen is unknown. Amplification of TCR beta CDR3 regions used RNA as the template. With the HTBI primer set, the TCR CDR3 went through a first round of RT-PCR. TCRdb processed the multiplex PCR reads anew with MiXCR; each CDR3 protein has one entry. The table has fewer than 110,000 distinct CDR3 sequences, about 15% seen once; the top ten hold under 45%. The record originates from a study of T cells in Graves' hyperthyroidism and ophthalmopathy. General study results and limits: Researchers report that a 13 V-J model separated ophthalmopathy from stable hyperthyroidism. Ophthalmopathy got predicted by the model a median 6.5 months before its onset.

Researchers defined stable Graves' hyperthyroidism as no ophthalmopathy progression within 18 months. Diagnoses rested on clinical symptoms, serum thyroxine and TRAb, thyroid ultrasound and orbital computed tomography. The clonotype was recovered from a woman aged 45-59 years with Graves' hyperthyroidism. The specimen sequenced was blood.

CDR3 bases: TGCGCCAGCAGCCCGACCCTGTCGGAGGATACGCAGTATTTT. Translated, it gives CASSPTLSEDTQYF. J is TRBJ2-3 and V is TRBV5-1; D is uncertain. Trimming stripped 4 bases from V and 6 bases from J, with 15 bases between. The CDR3 covers 14 residues. Germline CDR1 reads SGHRS; CDR2 reads YFSETQ.